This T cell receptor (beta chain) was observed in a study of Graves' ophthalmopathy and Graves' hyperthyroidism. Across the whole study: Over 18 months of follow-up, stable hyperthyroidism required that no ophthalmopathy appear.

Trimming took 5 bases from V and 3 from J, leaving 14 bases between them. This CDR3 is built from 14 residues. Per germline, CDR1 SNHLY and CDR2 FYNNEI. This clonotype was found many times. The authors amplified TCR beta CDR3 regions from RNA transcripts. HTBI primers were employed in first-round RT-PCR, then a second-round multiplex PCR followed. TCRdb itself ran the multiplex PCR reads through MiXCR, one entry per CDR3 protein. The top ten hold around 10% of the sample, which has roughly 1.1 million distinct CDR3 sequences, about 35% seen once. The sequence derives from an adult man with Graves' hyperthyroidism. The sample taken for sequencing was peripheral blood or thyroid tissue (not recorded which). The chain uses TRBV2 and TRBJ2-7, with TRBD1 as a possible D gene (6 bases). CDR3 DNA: TGTGCCAGCAGTAAGAACGGACAGTTCTACGAGCAGTACTTC. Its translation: CASSKNGQFYEQYF.